The clone carrying this TCR beta chain was counted a few times. As yet, its antigen is unknown. The sample comes from a study of identical twins. Notes on the study in general: Twins shared out-of-frame alpha sequences with excess low generation probability. Models underestimated TCR alpha sharing (out-of-frame) in monozygotic twins. Cord blood's abundant beta clonotypes had fewer insertions, unlike memory repertoires.

The CDR3 runs to 14 residues. V was clipped by 1 base and J by 4 bases, with 12 bases between them. CDR1 and CDR2 (germline): SGHKS, YYEKEE (reference sequence). TCRdb reprocessed the 5' RACE reads with MiXCR, giving one entry per CDR3 protein. Here the sample spans a few hundred thousand distinct CDR3 sequences, roughly 12% being singletons. This sample also belongs to another study, concerning yellow fever vaccine responses in identical twins. That source adds: Twins' vaccine T cell responses were reported to seem partly convergent and partly personalized.

The rearrangement uses TRBV5-5 and TRBJ2-7; a possible D gene is TRBD2 (5 bases). The sequencing input was CD8+ T cells sorted from blood. The TCR originated in a woman aged 18 to 35 in good health. The CDR3 bases are TGTGCCAGCAGCTTGCCGCAAGAGCGGTACGAGCAGTACTTC. Its protein product is CASSLPQERYEQYF.